The T cell receptor (beta chain) under discussion was sequenced for a study of shared clonotypes between healthy human individuals. At the level of the study: Donors had three CD4 naive, three CD4 memory, two CD8 naive and one CD8 memory plate apiece. Whole-study findings and limits: Across a handful of donors, naive CD4 shared roughly 5.2%, naive CD8 over 3%, memory CD4 2.3%, memory CD8 about 0.38%. At large depth, rarefaction still showed sorted-subset sequencing to be incomplete.

Selected positively for CCR7 and CD45RO-negative, naive CD8 cells excluded terminally differentiated effector memory CD45RA+ cells. The table lists this clone with a count of one. Its cognate antigen is unknown. The test was conducted at deep level. Libraries were prepared by immunoSEQ multiplex PCR; TCRdb keeps only in-frame clonotypes and omits some of them. This sample carries roughly 650,000 clones, 90% to 97% of them seen once, and the ten largest clones take approximately 0.1%. CDR1 SGHAT and CDR2 FQNNGV come from the germline V gene. The CDR3 loop spans 13 amino acids. Trimming stripped 3 bases from V and 7 bases from J, with 12 bases between.

This chain joins TRBV11-2 and TRBJ1-2; no firm D call. Sample: naive CD8+ T cells sorted from blood. The receptor comes from a young woman in good health. The CDR3 here is CASSFTPGRGYTF. DNA of the CDR3: TGTGCCAGCAGCTTTACCCCCGGCCGTGGCTACACCTTC. The full variable domain, with the rest looked up from reference TRBV11-2 and TRBJ1-2, is EAGVAQSPRYKIIEKRQSVAFWCNPISGHATLYWYQQILGQGPKLLIQFQNNGVVDDSQLPKDRFSAERLKGVDSTLKIQPAKLEDSAVYLCASSFTPGRGYTFGSGTRLTVV.